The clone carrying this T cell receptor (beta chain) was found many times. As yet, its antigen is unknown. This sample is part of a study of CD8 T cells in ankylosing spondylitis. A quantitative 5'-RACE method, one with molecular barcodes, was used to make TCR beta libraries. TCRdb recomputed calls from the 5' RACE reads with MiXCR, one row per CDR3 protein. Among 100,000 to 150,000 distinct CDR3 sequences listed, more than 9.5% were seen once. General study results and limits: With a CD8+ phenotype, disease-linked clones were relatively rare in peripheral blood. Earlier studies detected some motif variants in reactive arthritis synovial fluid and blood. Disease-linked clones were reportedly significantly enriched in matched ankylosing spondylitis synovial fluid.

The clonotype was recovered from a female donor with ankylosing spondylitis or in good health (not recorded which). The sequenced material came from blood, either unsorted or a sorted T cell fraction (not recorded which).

This CDR3 is CASSQDGGMPGWYRNIQYF. The DNA for the CDR3 is TGTGCCAGCAGCCAAGATGGGGGTATGCCGGGATGGTATCGAAACATTCAGTACTTC. This rearrangement joins TRBV14 to TRBJ2-4; D may correspond to TRBD1 or TRBD2 (5 bases each). Germline assignment: CDR1 SGHDN and CDR2 FVKESK. The length of the CDR3 is 19 residues. Trimming removed 0 bases at V and 6 bases at J, with 24 bases between.